This T cell receptor beta chain was identified in a study of T cells in Graves' hyperthyroidism and ophthalmopathy. Overall study findings and caveats: Blood also contained most expanded thyroid clonotypes above 0.001. A median approximately 6.5 months before onset, the model predicted ophthalmopathy.

RNA transcripts were the template for amplifying TCR beta CDR3 regions. HTBI primers drove first-round RT-PCR of the TCR CDR3. MiXCR, run by TCRdb on the multiplex PCR reads, gives a single entry per CDR3 protein. The sample shows roughly 660,000 distinct CDR3 sequences, 17% of them seen only once. These patients, aged 18 to 65, had recently diagnosed hyperthyroidism lasting under 2 months. Patients showing uncontrolled infection, other autoimmune disease, pregnancy or lactation were ineligible. This clonotype was counted between two and nine times. What it binds is unknown. Unmatched junction bases numbered 7, after V lost 3 bases and J lost 5 bases. The CDR3 is 13 residues long. The germline V gene has CDR1 DFQATT and CDR2 SNEGSKA (reference sequence).

The sequencing sample was made of blood. The chain has TRBV20-1 and TRBJ2-7, with 7 positions matching TRBD2. The origin of this receptor is a man in his fifties with Graves' hyperthyroidism. The CDR3 sequence: CSARGSGNHEQYF. The CDR3 DNA reads TGCAGTGCTAGGGGCAGCGGGAACCACGAGCAGTACTTC.